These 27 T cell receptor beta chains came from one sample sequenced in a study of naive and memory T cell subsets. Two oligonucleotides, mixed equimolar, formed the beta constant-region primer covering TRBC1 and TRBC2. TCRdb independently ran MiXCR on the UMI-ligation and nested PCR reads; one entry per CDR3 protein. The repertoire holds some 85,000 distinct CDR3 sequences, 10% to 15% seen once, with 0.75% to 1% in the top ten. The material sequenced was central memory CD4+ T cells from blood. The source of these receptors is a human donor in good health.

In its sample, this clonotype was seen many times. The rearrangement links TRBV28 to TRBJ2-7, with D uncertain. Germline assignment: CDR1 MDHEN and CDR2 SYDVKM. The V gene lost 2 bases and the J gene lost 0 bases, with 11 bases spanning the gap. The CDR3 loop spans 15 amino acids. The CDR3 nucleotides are TGTGCCAGCAGTTTACTTTCCCTGACCTCCTACGAGCAGTACTTC. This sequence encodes CASSLLSLTSYEQYF.

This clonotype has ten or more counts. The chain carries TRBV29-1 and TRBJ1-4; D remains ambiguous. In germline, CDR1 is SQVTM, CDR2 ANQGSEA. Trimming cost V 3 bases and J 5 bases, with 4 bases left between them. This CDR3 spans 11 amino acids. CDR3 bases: TGCAGCGTTGAGGTGAATGAAAAACTGTTTTTT. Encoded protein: CSVEVNEKLFF.

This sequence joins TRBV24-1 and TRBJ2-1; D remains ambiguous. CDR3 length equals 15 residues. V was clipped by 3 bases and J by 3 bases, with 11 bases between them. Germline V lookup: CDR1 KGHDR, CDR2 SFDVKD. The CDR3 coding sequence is TGTGCCACCAGTGATAACAGACTGCACTACAATGAGCAGTTCTTC. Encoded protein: CATSDNRLHYNEQFF.

The CDR3 region is CASSVTSGRPLNEQFF. The CDR3 DNA sequence: TGTGCCAGCAGCGTGACTAGCGGGAGGCCCCTCAATGAGCAGTTCTTC. The rearrangement links TRBV7-9 to TRBJ2-1, with 13 bases fitting TRBD2. Trimming cost V 5 bases and J 6 bases; bases outside gene matches: 7. Germline values: CDR1 SEHNR, CDR2 FQNEAQ (reference sequence). CDR3 length: 16 residues.

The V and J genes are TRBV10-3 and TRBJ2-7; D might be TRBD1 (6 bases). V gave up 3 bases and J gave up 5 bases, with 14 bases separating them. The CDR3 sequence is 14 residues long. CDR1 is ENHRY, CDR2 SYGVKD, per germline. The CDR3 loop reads CAISDQGSTNEQYF. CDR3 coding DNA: TGTGCCATCAGTGATCAGGGGTCGACTAACGAGCAGTACTTC.

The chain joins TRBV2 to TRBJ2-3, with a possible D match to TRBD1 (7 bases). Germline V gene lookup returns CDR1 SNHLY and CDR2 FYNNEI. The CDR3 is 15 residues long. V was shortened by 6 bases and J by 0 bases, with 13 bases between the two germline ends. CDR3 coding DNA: TGTGCCAGCAGGGCGGGACAGCAGAGCACAGATACGCAGTATTTT. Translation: CASRAGQQSTDTQYF.

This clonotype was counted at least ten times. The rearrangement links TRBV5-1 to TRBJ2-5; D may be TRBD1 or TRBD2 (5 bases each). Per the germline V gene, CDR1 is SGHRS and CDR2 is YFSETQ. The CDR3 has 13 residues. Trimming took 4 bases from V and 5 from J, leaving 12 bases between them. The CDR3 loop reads CASSRGAYETQYF. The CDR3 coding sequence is TGCGCCAGCAGCCGAGGGGCTTACGAGACCCAGTACTTC.

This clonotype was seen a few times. The CDR3 nucleotides read TGTGCCATCAGCCCGACTAGCGGGGCCCTCTACGAGCAGTACTTC. It translates to CAISPTSGALYEQYF. The chain uses TRBV10-3 and TRBJ2-7, with TRBD2 matching 11 bases. V dropped 6 bases and J dropped 3; count of bases not matched to a gene: 7. In germline, CDR1 is ENHRY, CDR2 SYGVKD. This CDR3 contains 15 residues.

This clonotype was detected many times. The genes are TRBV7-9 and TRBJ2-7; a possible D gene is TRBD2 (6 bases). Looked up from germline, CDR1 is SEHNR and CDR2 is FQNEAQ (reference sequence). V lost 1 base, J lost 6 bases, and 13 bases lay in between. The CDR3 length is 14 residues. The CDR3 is CASSLVAVGGEQYF. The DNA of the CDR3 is TGTGCCAGCAGCTTAGTCGCGGTGGGGGGCGAGCAGTACTTC. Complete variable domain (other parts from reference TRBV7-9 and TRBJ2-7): DTGVSQNPRHKITKRGQNVTFRCDPISEHNRLYWYRQTLGQGPEFLTYFQNEAQLEKSRLLSDRFSAERPKGSFSTLEIQRTEQGDSAMYLCASSLVAVGGEQYFGPGTRLTVT.

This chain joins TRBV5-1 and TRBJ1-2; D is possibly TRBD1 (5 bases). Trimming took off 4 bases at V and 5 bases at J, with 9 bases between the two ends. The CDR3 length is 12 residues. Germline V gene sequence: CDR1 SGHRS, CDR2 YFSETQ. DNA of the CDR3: TGCGCCAGCAGCCCTGGACAATATGGCTACACCTTC. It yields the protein CASSPGQYGYTF.

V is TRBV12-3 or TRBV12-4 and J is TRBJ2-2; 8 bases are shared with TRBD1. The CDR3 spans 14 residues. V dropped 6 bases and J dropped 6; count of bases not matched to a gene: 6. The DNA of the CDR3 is TGTGCCAGCAGACCCGGGACAGGCTCCGGGGAGCTGTTTTTT. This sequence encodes CASRPGTGSGELFF.

As DNA, the CDR3 is TGTGCCAGCAGCATTATCGGGACTCGTGGGGATACGCAGTATTTT. Translating gives CASSIIGTRGDTQYF. This rearrangement joins TRBV11-2 to TRBJ2-3, with D possibly matching TRBD2 (6 bases). The CDR3 has 15 amino acids. Trimming pared 5 bases from V and 6 bases from J, leaving 18 bases between. Germline CDR1 reads SGHAT; CDR2 reads FQNNGV.

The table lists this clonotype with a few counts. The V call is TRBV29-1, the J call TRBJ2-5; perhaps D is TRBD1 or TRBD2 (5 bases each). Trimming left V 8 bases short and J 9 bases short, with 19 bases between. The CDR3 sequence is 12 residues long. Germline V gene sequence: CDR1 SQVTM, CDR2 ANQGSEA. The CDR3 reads CSLRDPLEAQYF. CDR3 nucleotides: TGCAGCCTTAGGGACCCCCTGGAAGCCCAGTACTTC.

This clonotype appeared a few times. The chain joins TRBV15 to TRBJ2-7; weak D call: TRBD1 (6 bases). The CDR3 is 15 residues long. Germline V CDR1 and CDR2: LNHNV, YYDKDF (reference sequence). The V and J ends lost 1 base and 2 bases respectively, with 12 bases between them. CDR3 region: CATSRAGQQAYEQYF. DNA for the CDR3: TGTGCCACCAGCAGAGCCGGACAGCAAGCCTACGAGCAGTACTTC.

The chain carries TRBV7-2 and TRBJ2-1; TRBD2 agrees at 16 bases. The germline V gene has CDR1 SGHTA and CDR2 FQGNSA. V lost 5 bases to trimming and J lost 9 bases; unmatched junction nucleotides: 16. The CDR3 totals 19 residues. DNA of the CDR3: TGTGCCAGCAGCGCTCAGATAAGGGGACTAGCGGGAGGGCGAGGTGAGCAGTTCTTC. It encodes CASSAQIRGLAGGRGEQFF.

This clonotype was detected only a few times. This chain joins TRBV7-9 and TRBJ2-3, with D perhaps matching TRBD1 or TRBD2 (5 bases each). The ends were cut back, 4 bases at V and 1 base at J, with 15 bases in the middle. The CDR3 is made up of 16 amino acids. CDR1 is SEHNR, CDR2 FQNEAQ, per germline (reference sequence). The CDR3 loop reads CASSSFRGRGTDTQYF. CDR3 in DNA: TGTGCCAGCAGCTCTTTTCGGGGCAGAGGCACAGATACGCAGTATTTT. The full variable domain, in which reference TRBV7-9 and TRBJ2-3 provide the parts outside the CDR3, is DTGVSQNPRHKITKRGQNVTFRCDPISEHNRLYWYRQTLGQGPEFLTYFQNEAQLEKSRLLSDRFSAERPKGSFSTLEIQRTEQGDSAMYLCASSSFRGRGTDTQYFGPGTRLTVL.

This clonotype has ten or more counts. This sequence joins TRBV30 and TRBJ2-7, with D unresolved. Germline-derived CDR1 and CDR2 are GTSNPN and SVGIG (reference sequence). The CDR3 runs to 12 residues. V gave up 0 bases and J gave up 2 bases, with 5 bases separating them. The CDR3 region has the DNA TGTGCCTGGAGTGTATCCCCCTACGAGCAGTACTTC. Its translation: CAWSVSPYEQYF.

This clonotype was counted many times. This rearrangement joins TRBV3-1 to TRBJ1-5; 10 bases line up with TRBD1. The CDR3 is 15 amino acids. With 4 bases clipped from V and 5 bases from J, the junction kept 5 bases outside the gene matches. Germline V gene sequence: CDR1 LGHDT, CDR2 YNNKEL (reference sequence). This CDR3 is CASSRGGTGDQPQHF. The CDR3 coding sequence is TGTGCCAGCAGCCGAGGAGGGACAGGGGATCAGCCCCAGCATTTT.

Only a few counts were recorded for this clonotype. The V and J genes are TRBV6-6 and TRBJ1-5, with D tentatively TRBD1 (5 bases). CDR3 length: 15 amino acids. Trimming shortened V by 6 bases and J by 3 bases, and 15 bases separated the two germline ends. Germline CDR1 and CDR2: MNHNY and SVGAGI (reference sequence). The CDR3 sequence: CASSYLDSLNQPQHF. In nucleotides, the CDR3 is TGTGCCAGCAGCTATCTCGACAGTCTCAATCAGCCCCAGCATTTT.

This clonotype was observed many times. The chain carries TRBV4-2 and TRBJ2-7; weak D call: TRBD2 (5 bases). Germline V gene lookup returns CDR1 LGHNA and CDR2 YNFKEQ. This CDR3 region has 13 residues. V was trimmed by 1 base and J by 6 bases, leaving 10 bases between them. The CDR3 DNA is TGTGCCAGCAGCCAAGCCCGGGATGTCGAGCAGTACTTC. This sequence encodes CASSQARDVEQYF.

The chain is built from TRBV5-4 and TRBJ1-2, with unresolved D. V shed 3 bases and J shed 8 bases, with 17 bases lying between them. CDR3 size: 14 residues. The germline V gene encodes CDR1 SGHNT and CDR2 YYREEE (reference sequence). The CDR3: CASSSARSPLGYTF. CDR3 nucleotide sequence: TGTGCCAGCAGCTCGGCCCGTTCCCCGCTAGGCTACACCTTC.

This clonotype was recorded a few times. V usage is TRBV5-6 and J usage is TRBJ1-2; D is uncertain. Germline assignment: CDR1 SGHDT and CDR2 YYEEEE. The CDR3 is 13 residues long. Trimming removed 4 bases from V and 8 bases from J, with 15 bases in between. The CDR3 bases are TGTGCCAGCAGCCCGGGCCAACGGCCCGGCTACACCTTC. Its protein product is CASSPGQRPGYTF.

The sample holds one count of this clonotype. The CDR3 bases are TGCGCCAGCAGCTTGGCTCCGCGGGCCAAAGAGACCCAGTACTTC. It codes for CASSLAPRAKETQYF. The chain carries TRBV5-1 and TRBJ2-5; TRBD2 might be the D (5 bases). The CDR3 extends over 15 amino acids. Germline V gives CDR1 SGHRS, CDR2 YFSETQ. V lost 0 bases, J lost 3 bases, and 12 bases lay in between.

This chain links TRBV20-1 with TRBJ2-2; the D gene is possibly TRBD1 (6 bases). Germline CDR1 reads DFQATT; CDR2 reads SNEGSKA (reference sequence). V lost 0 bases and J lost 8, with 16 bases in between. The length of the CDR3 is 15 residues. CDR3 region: CSARDPSQGRGELFF. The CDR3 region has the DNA TGCAGTGCTAGAGATCCCAGCCAGGGGCGGGGGGAGCTGTTTTTT.

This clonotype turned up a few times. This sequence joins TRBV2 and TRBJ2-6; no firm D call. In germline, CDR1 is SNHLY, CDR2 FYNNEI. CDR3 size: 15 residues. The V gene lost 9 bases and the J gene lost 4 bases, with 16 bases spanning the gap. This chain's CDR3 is CASRLDAGGANVLTF. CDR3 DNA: TGTGCCAGTAGATTAGACGCCGGAGGGGCCAACGTCCTGACTTTC. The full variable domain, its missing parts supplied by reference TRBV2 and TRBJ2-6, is EPEVTQTPSHQVTQMGQEVILRCVPISNHLYFYWYRQILGQKVEFLVSFYNNEISEKSEIFDDQFSVERPDGSNFTLKIRSTKLEDSAMYFCASRLDAGGANVLTFGAGSRLTVL.

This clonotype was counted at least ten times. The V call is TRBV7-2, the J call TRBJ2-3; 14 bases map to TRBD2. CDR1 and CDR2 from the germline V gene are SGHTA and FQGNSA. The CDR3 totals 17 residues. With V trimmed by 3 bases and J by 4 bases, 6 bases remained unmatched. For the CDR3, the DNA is TGTGCCAGCAGCTTCACGGGACTAGCGGGAGTCGCAGATACGCAGTATTTT. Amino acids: CASSFTGLAGVADTQYF.

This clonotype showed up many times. The CDR3 reads CSALLAGGPGYNEQFF. DNA for the CDR3: TGCAGCGCCTTACTAGCGGGAGGGCCAGGCTACAATGAGCAGTTCTTC. The chain uses TRBV29-1 and TRBJ2-1; 13 bases are a match to TRBD2. Germline CDR1 SQVTM, CDR2 ANQGSEA. J lost 3 bases, V lost 7 bases, and 9 bases had no gene match. The CDR3 totals 16 residues.